This T cell receptor (beta chain) came from a study of graft-versus-host responses after intestinal transplantation. Study-level information: Anti-thymocyte globulin induction was given to all recipients, followed by tacrolimus and steroids for 2 to 4 years.

V lost 0 bases and J lost 1, with 15 bases in between. The germline V gene encodes CDR1 SEHNR and CDR2 FQNEAQ (reference sequence). This CDR3 comprises 17 residues. Worth noting for this clone: Antigen: not known.

Method: immunoSEQ multiplex PCR; TCRdb's copy keeps in-frame clones and lacks some. Of approximately 33,000 clones listed, approximately 80% are singletons. Sequenced material: unstimulated CD8+ T cells sorted from spleen or lymph node cells, taken before intestinal transplant. This receptor was identified in a human donor who received an intestinal transplant. J is TRBJ1-1 and V is TRBV7-9; D unclear. The CDR3 coding sequence is TGTGCCAGCAGCTTAGCGGGCGGGCAGCGGGCGAACACTGAAGCTTTCTTT. This gives the protein CASSLAGGQRANTEAFF. Drawing the rest from reference TRBV7-9 and TRBJ1-1, the complete variable domain is DTGVSQNPRHKITKRGQNVTFRCDPISEHNRLYWYRQTLGQGPEFLTYFQNEAQLEKSRLLSDRFSAERPKGSFSTLEIQRTEQGDSAMYLCASSLAGGQRANTEAFFGQGTRLTVV.